This T cell receptor (beta chain) was identified in a study of PD-L1 blockade in urothelial cancer. Indicated time point: peripheral blood 6 weeks after treatment start. Synthetic templates analogous to TCR were spiked into all PCRs individually. Only in-frame clones appear in the TCRdb table, and some are missing; sequencing was by immunoSEQ multiplex PCR. This table holds approximately 50,000 clones, approximately 90% found once. Per the germline V gene, CDR1 is SGHVS and CDR2 is FQNEAQ. The CDR3 consists of 15 residues. V lost 2 bases, J lost 4 bases, and 14 bases lay in between. The TCR sequence derives from a man in his sixties with urothelial cancer. The sequenced sample was PBMCs, obtained around atezolizumab (anti-PD-L1) treatment. The chain employs TRBV7-8 and TRBJ1-2, with D perhaps TRBD1 (6 bases). The CDR3 sequence: CASSLTAGDFYGYTF. The CDR3 DNA follows: TGTGCCAGCAGCTTAACGGCAGGGGATTTCTATGGCTACACCTTC.